The clone carrying this TCR beta chain has only a few counts. No antigen is known for it. This may stem from a read error, because a much larger clone lies one nucleotide away. It was unsorted whole blood that yielded blood RNA, and germline DNA was also extracted. The sample comes from a study of tumor-infiltrating lymphocytes in primary liver carcinoma. Overall study findings and caveats: Tumors and blood were compared for top-250-clone fraction, and tumors had the significantly higher value (p = 0.039).

TCR beta cDNA came from about 500 ng total RNA, primed with a constant-region primer. What produced the TCR beta libraries was three nested multiplex PCR rounds using slightly modified ARM-PCR. The first two PCR rounds used TRBV1-TRBV30 forward primers with a C-beta reverse primer, about 10 cycles each. In TCRdb, the multiplex PCR reads were re-called with MiXCR into one record per CDR3 protein. There are approximately 310,000 distinct CDR3 sequences in the sample; 65% occur only once, and roughly 8.9% lies in the top ten. CDR3 length equals 13 residues. This clonotype originated in a middle-aged man with primary liver carcinoma and hepatitis B virus infection. The specimen sequenced was peripheral blood. The chain couples TRBV12-3 or TRBV12-4 to TRBJ2-7; 8 bases fit TRBD2. The CDR3 sequence: CASSLNLLAGTSF. The CDR3 DNA is TGTGCCAGCAGTTTAAATCTGCTAGCGGGCACCTCCTTC.